A single sample is the source of the 31 T cell receptor beta chains below, sequenced in a study of blood T cell repertoires in COVID-19. Libraries were prepared by immunoSEQ multiplex PCR; TCRdb keeps only in-frame clonotypes and omits some of them. The table lists fewer than 250,000 clones, 84% of them singletons. The sequenced material came from peripheral blood. These receptors all come from a woman in her forties or fifties with active or convalescent COVID-19.

V gene TRBV11-2 combines with J gene TRBJ2-2; D is undetermined. The V end lost 5 bases, the J end lost 3 bases, and 13 bases lay between the germline ends. Germline V gene data show CDR1 as SGHAT and CDR2 as FQNNGV. CDR3 length equals 15 residues. In DNA form, the CDR3 reads TGTGCCAGCAGCCCCCCCCTAGGCGACACCGGGGAGCTGTTTTTT. This translates into CASSPPLGDTGELFF.

The chain employs TRBV6-5 and TRBJ1-1; 7 positions agree with TRBD1. Per the germline V gene, CDR1 is MNHEY and CDR2 is SVGAGI. The CDR3 sequence is 15 residues long. V dropped 6 bases and J dropped 3; count of bases not matched to a gene: 10. The CDR3 DNA is TGTGCCAGCAGCCCCGACTGGACAGGCTACACTGAAGCTTTCTTT. Residues: CASSPDWTGYTEAFF.

The chain joins TRBV3-1 (or the pseudogene TRBV3-2) to TRBJ2-3, with TRBD2 matching over 9 bases. V gave up 1 base and J gave up 4 bases; unmatched junction bases: 12. CDR3 size: 18 residues. Germline V CDR1 and CDR2: LGHDT, YNNKEL (reference sequence). The CDR3 coding sequence is TGTGCCAGCAGCCAAGTTTCTAGGGCGGGAGGGCCAGCAGATACGCAGTATTTT. Its translation is CASSQVSRAGGPADTQYF.

The chain employs TRBV28 and TRBJ1-1, with 11 bases fitting TRBD1. This CDR3 has 15 amino acids. V lost 11 bases, J lost 5 bases, and 13 bases stayed unmatched. Germline CDR1 reads MDHEN; CDR2 reads SYDVKM. The DNA of the CDR3 is TGTGCCCTAGTGGCAGGACAGGGGGCAGGAACTGAAGCTTTCTTT. Residues: CALVAGQGAGTEAFF.

This chain joins TRBV2 and TRBJ2-7, with 10 positions matching TRBD2. J lost 6 bases, V lost 4 bases, and 6 bases had no gene match. This CDR3 region has 14 residues. CDR1 and CDR2 (germline): SNHLY, FYNNEI. The CDR3 here is CASSGVAGGFEQYF. In nucleotides, the CDR3 is TGTGCCAGCAGTGGTGTAGCGGGAGGCTTCGAGCAGTACTTC.

This rearrangement joins TRBV19 to TRBJ1-5; 11 nucleotides align to TRBD1. Germline V gene data show CDR1 as LNHDA and CDR2 as SQIVND (reference sequence). J was trimmed by 7 bases and V by 3 bases; bases with no gene match: 5. CDR3 length equals 15 residues. The DNA for the CDR3 is TGTGCCAGTAGTATCCGGACAGGGGGCGCGCAGCCCCAGCATTTT. Protein: CASSIRTGGAQPQHF. The full variable domain, with the rest looked up from reference TRBV19 and TRBJ1-5, is DGGITQSPKYLFRKEGQNVTLSCEQNLNHDAMYWYRQDPGQGLRLIYYSQIVNDFQKGDIAEGYSVSREKKESFPLTVTSAQKNPTAFYLCASSIRTGGAQPQHFGDGTRLSIL.

This clone was found once. The genes are TRBV5-5 and TRBJ2-7; TRBD1 aligns across 8 bases. CDR1 SGHKS and CDR2 YYEKEE come from the germline V gene (reference sequence). The CDR3 is 14 residues long. The V gene end was trimmed by 4 bases and the J gene end by 7 bases; junction bases not matched to a gene: 10. The CDR3 region has the DNA TGTGCCAGCAGCATACAGGGGGTACCCATAGAGCAGTACGTC. Its translation: CASSIQGVPIEQYV.

The genes are TRBV25-1 and TRBJ1-3; 11 bases are shared with TRBD1. V lost 6 bases, J lost 6 bases, and 4 bases stayed unmatched. The CDR3 runs 14 residues. The V gene's germline CDR1 is MGHDK and CDR2 SYGVNS. The chain's CDR3 is CASRRTGGENTIYF. Here the CDR3 DNA reads TGTGCCAGCAGGCGGACAGGGGGCGAAAACACCATATATTTT.

The chain recombines TRBV5-1 with TRBJ2-3; TRBD1 matches at 8 bases. From germline, CDR1 is SGHRS and CDR2 YFSETQ. The J segment lost 1 base and the V segment lost 5 bases, leaving 6 bases of the junction unmatched. CDR3 length equals 15 residues. The CDR3 DNA is TGCGCCAGCAGTGGACAGGGAGGTGGCACAGATACGCAGTATTTT. Its protein product is CASSGQGGGTDTQYF.

This clone has just one count. CDR3: CASSVAGAGFTDTQYF. In nucleotides, the CDR3 is TGTGCCAGCAGCGTAGCTGGAGCGGGGTTCACAGATACGCAGTATTTT. The chain combines TRBV9 with TRBJ2-3, with 7 bases fitting TRBD2. Germline trimming cut 0 bases from V and 2 bases from J; bases unmatched to any gene: 6. The V gene's germline CDR1 is SGDLS and CDR2 YYNGEE. This CDR3 is 16 amino acids long.

The J gene is TRBJ1-1, the V gene TRBV5-1; 8 bases line up with TRBD1. Germline trimming cut 0 bases from V and 0 bases from J; bases unmatched to any gene: 7. Germline CDR1 SGHRS, CDR2 YFSETQ. CDR3 size: 17 residues. CDR3 sequence (DNA): TGCGCCAGCAGCTTGGTGAGGACAGGGCCCCTGAACACTGAAGCTTTCTTT. This gives the protein CASSLVRTGPLNTEAFF.

The CDR3 is CASSLAPGQGAGGANVLTF. The CDR3 DNA reads TGCGCCAGCAGCTTGGCCCCGGGACAGGGGGCTGGTGGGGCCAACGTCCTGACTTTC. This chain joins TRBV5-1 and TRBJ2-6; 12 bases fit TRBD1. This CDR3 comprises 19 residues. Trimming at V came to 0 bases and at J to 3 bases, leaving 7 bases not matched to a gene. Germline V gene data show CDR1 as SGHRS and CDR2 as YFSETQ.

V is TRBV25-1 and J is TRBJ2-5, with a tentative D call TRBD2 (6 bases). Trimming stripped 1 base from V and 5 bases from J, with 11 bases between. Germline V CDR1 and CDR2: MGHDK, SYGVNS. The CDR3 sequence is 14 residues long. CDR3 sequence (DNA): TGTGCCAGCAGTGAATTTCGGGGGAGGGAGACCCAGTACTTC. Translated, it gives CASSEFRGRETQYF. The variable domain in full, completed from reference TRBV25-1 and TRBJ2-5, reads EADIYQTPRYLVIGTGKKITLECSQTMGHDKMYWYQQDPGMELHLIHYSYGVNSTEKGDLSSESTVSRIRTEHFPLTLESARPSHTSQYLCASSEFRGRETQYFGPGTRLLVL.

The CDR3 sequence: CASSLVGSGGRLSEQFF. In DNA, the CDR3 is TGTGCCAGCAGCTTAGTCGGGTCCGGGGGGCGGCTTAGTGAGCAGTTCTTC. The chain joins TRBV7-2 to TRBJ2-1; tentatively, D is TRBD2 (7 bases). Germline V gene sequence: CDR1 SGHTA, CDR2 FQGNSA. The CDR3 has 17 amino acids. The germline V and J ends were trimmed by 1 base and 9 bases, with 22 bases remaining between them.

This clone was counted a few times. J is TRBJ1-2 and V is TRBV5-1; no clear D gene. V was pared by 3 bases and J by 0 bases, with 9 bases between. This CDR3 has 14 residues. Germline loops: CDR1 SGHRS, CDR2 YFSETQ. The CDR3 spells CASSSEGANYGYTF. Written as DNA, the CDR3 is TGCGCCAGCAGCTCGGAGGGAGCTAACTATGGCTACACCTTC. Filled out from reference TRBV5-1 and TRBJ1-2, the complete variable domain reads KAGVTQTPRYLIKTRGQQVTLSCSPISGHRSVSWYQQTPGQGLQFLFEYFSETQRNKGNFPGRFSGRQFSNSRSEMNVSTLELGDSALYLCASSSEGANYGYTFGSGTRLTVV.

This clone came up a few times. This chain joins TRBV6-5 and TRBJ1-3, with 9 bases matching TRBD1. V was pared by 2 bases and J by 7 bases, with 9 bases of the junction left unmatched. CDR3 length equals 16 residues. Germline CDR1 reads MNHEY; CDR2 reads SVGAGI. The CDR3 coding sequence is TGTGCCAGCAGTTACGACAGGGGGACGGCCGGGAACACCATATATTTT. Encoded protein: CASSYDRGTAGNTIYF.

The chain is built from TRBV11-2 and TRBJ1-1, with D perhaps TRBD1 (6 bases). Deletions cut 1 base from V and 1 base from J, with 13 bases between. Germline loops: CDR1 SGHAT, CDR2 FQNNGV. The CDR3 is 16 residues long. DNA of the CDR3: TGTGCCAGCAGCTTAGTTCCGGGGGGCAGGAACACTGAAGCTTTCTTT. Protein sequence: CASSLVPGGRNTEAFF.

This clone appeared a single time. The J gene is TRBJ2-3, the V gene TRBV7-8; D possibly corresponds to TRBD2 (6 bases). Germline loops: CDR1 SGHVS, CDR2 FQNEAQ. The CDR3 is made up of 14 amino acids. V lost 3 bases to trimming and J lost 1 base, with 8 bases between them. The CDR3 DNA is TGTGCCAGCAGCTTCGGGACTGGCACAGATACGCAGTATTTT. Translated, it gives CASSFGTGTDTQYF.

This clone was detected many times. CDR3 loop: CSTNGGGQGLYGYTF. Written as DNA, the CDR3 is TGCAGCACCAACGGGGGAGGACAGGGGCTCTATGGCTACACCTTC. The chain is built from TRBV29-1 and TRBJ1-2; 9 bases are a match to TRBD1. With V trimmed by 8 bases and J by 4 bases, 14 bases remained unmatched. This CDR3 has 15 residues. Germline V lookup: CDR1 SQVTM, CDR2 ANQGSEA.

The chain joins TRBV10-3 to TRBJ1-1, with TRBD1 as a possible D gene (5 bases). In germline, CDR1 is ENHRY, CDR2 SYGVKD. The CDR3 consists of 12 residues. The V gene lost 3 bases and the J gene lost 9 bases, with 11 bases spanning the gap. The CDR3 sequence: CAISDADSKAFF. The CDR3 coding sequence is TGTGCCATCAGTGATGCTGACAGCAAAGCTTTCTTT.

V usage is TRBV10-1 and J usage is TRBJ2-2; 7 bases align to TRBD1. Germline CDR1 WNHNN, CDR2 SYGVQD (reference sequence). V trimming: 8 bases; J trimming: 5 bases; junction bases outside the gene matches: 11. The CDR3 extends over 15 amino acids. The CDR3 nucleotides are TGCGCCAGCGGAGACCGACAGGGTGGTACCGGGGAGCTGTTTTTT. Encoded protein: CASGDRQGGTGELFF.

V and J are TRBV25-1 and TRBJ2-1; 8 bases fit TRBD2. The germline V gene has CDR1 MGHDK and CDR2 SYGVNS. J gave up 9 bases and V 6 bases, and 7 bases lay outside the gene matches. CDR3 size: 13 residues. CDR3 protein: CASSGASGREQFF. The CDR3 coding sequence is TGTGCCAGCAGCGGGGCTAGCGGGCGTGAGCAGTTCTTC.

This clone has more than one count but fewer than ten. The junction shows a germline mismatch at one end, possibly a read error. The chain carries TRBV28 and TRBJ1-3, with TRBD1 as a possible D gene (5 bases). Germline V lookup: CDR1 MDHEN, CDR2 SYDVKM. CDR3 size: 14 residues. CDR3: CASGLRGSGNTIYF. DNA for the CDR3: TGTGCCAGCGGTTTAAGGGGCTCTGGAAACACCATATATTTT.

The V and J genes are TRBV18 and TRBJ2-5; the match to TRBD1 covers 9 bases. The germline V gene has CDR1 KGHSH and CDR2 LQKENI. J lost 4 bases, V lost 3 bases, and 3 bases had no gene match. This CDR3 spans 14 amino acids. The CDR3 coding sequence is TGTGCCAGCTCACCGACGGGACAGGGAGAGACCCAGTACTTC. It yields the protein CASSPTGQGETQYF.

This clone appeared once. J is TRBJ2-7 and V is TRBV10-3, with 12 bases lining up with TRBD2. CDR1 is ENHRY and CDR2 is SYGVKD in the germline V gene. The CDR3 is 15 amino acids. J lost 0 bases, V lost 6 bases, and 3 bases had no gene match. CDR3 sequence reads: CAISQTSGGSYEQYF. In nucleotides, the CDR3 is TGTGCCATCAGCCAGACTAGCGGGGGCTCCTACGAGCAGTACTTC.

The rearrangement joins TRBV7-9 to TRBJ1-1; 12 bases fit TRBD1. The CDR3 consists of 14 residues. Trimming cost V 4 bases and J 6 bases; bases outside gene matches: 3. The germline V gene has CDR1 SEHNR and CDR2 FQNEAQ (reference sequence). CDR3 loop: CASSSGQGAAEAFF. The CDR3 coding sequence is TGTGCCAGCAGCTCGGGACAGGGGGCCGCTGAAGCTTTCTTT. Filled out from reference TRBV7-9 and TRBJ1-1, the complete variable domain reads DTGVSQNPRHKITKRGQNVTFRCDPISEHNRLYWYRQTLGQGPEFLTYFQNEAQLEKSRLLSDRFSAERPKGSFSTLEIQRTEQGDSAMYLCASSSGQGAAEAFFGQGTRLTVV.

The V gene is TRBV6-5, the J gene TRBJ2-5, with 10 nucleotides matching TRBD1. Trimming at V came to 8 bases and at J to 5 bases, leaving 8 bases not matched to a gene. This CDR3 is 14 amino acids long. CDR1 is MNHEY and CDR2 is SVGAGI in the germline V gene. Here the CDR3 DNA reads TGTGCCAGCGTAACCGGGACAGGGGTCGAGACCCAGTACTTC. This sequence encodes CASVTGTGVETQYF.

The V gene is TRBV27, the J gene TRBJ1-6, with TRBD1 matching 7 bases. V lost 2 bases to trimming and J lost 7 bases; unmatched junction nucleotides: 5. Germline V lookup: CDR1 MNHEY, CDR2 SMNVEV (reference sequence). The CDR3 is 15 amino acids. In nucleotides, the CDR3 is TGTGCCAGCAGTTTAGCAGGGGGAAGGAATTCACCCCTCCACTTT. Translation gives CASSLAGGRNSPLHF.

This clone was seen ten or more times. The CDR3 region has the DNA TGTGCCAGCAGCTTAGTCTCGTATTCCGGGGAGCTGTTTTTT. It encodes CASSLVSYSGELFF. This chain uses TRBV7-9 with TRBJ2-2; no clear D. V shed 1 base and J shed 6 bases, with 9 bases lying between them. The CDR3 loop spans 14 amino acids. Germline V lookup: CDR1 SEHNR, CDR2 FQNEAQ (reference sequence).

This clone has only one observation. V gene TRBV6-6 combines with J gene TRBJ1-1; D may be TRBD1 (5 bases). V lost 5 bases and J lost 0, with 7 bases in between. This CDR3 is built from 13 residues. CDR1 and CDR2 (germline): MNHNY, SVGAGI (reference sequence). CDR3 protein: CASSQTVNTEAFF. The DNA of the CDR3 is TGTGCCAGCAGTCAGACAGTGAACACTGAAGCTTTCTTT.

The chain carries TRBV28 and TRBJ1-4; the match to TRBD1 covers 9 bases. From germline, CDR1 is MDHEN and CDR2 SYDVKM. CDR3 length: 14 residues. Trimming removed 4 bases from V and 8 bases from J; junction bases left unmatched: 5. Here the CDR3 DNA reads TGTGCCAGCAGTTCGGACAGGGGACGCGAAAAACTGTTTTTT. It translates to CASSSDRGREKLFF.